This T cell receptor beta chain was found in a study of cytomegalovirus exposure and HLA in healthy donors. Findings of the study overall: Both high specificity and high sensitivity reportedly marked the classifier's diagnosis of cytomegalovirus status. The study labeled around 160 TCR beta chains cytomegalovirus-associated.

Assay used: immunoSEQ multiplex PCR; TCRdb lists only in-frame clones, some missing. This sample has about 98,000 clones, with roughly 95% found just once. Points on this clone: Its antigen remains unidentified.

Trimming left V 7 bases short and J 6 bases short, with 13 bases between. This CDR3 contains 13 residues. CDR1 and CDR2 from the germline V gene are SNHLY and FYNNEI. The genes are TRBV2 and TRBJ2-1, with a weak D call TRBD1 (5 bases). The material sequenced was PBMCs. The TCR comes from a woman between 18 and 30 years old in good health and CMV-seronegative. CDR3 in amino acids: CASTRRQGNEQFF. DNA for the CDR3: TGTGCCAGCACCCGGCGGCAGGGCAATGAGCAGTTCTTC. The variable domain in full, completed from reference TRBV2 and TRBJ2-1, reads EPEVTQTPSHQVTQMGQEVILRCVPISNHLYFYWYRQILGQKVEFLVSFYNNEISEKSEIFDDQFSVERPDGSNFTLKIRSTKLEDSAMYFCASTRRQGNEQFFGPGTRLTVL.